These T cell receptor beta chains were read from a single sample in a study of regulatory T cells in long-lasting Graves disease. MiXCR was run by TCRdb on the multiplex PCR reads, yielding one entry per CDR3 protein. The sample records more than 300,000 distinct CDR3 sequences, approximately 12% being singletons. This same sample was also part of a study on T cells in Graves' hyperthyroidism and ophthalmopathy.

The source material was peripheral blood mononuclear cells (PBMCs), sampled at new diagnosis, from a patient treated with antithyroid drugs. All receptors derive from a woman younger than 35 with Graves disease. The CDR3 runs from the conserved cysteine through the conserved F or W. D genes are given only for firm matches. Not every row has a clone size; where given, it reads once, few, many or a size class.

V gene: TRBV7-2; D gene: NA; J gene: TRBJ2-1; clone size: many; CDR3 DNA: TGTGCCAGCAGCTTTGGTGTAAGTGAGCAGTTCTTC; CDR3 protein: CASSFGVSEQFF
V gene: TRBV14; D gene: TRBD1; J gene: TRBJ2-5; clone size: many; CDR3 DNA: TGTGCCAGCGGGACAGGGGCCCAGTACTTC; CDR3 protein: CASGTGAQYF
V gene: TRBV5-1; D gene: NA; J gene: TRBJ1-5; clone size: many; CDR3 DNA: TGCGCCAGCAGCTTCGATGGACTTGTTAGCAATCAGCCCCAGCATTTT; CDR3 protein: CASSFDGLVSNQPQHF
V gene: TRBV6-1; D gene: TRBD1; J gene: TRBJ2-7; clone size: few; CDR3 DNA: TGTGCCAGCGACAACCTTGGGACAGGACCCTTCTACGAGCAGTACTTC; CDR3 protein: CASDNLGTGPFYEQYF
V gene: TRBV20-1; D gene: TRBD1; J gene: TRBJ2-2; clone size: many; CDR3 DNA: TGCAGTGCCGCTCGGACAGGGGAGTGGAACACCGGGGAGCTGTTTTTT; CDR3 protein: CSAARTGEWNTGELFF
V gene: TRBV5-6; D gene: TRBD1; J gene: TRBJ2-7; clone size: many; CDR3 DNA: TGTGCCAGCAGCGCGACAGGGGGAGGCTCCTACGAGCAGTACTTC; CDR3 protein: CASSATGGGSYEQYF
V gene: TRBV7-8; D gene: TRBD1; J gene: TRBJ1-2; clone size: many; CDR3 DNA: TGTGCCAGCAGCTGGTCGACAGGGGACGGTGGCTACACCTTC; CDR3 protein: CASSWSTGDGGYTF
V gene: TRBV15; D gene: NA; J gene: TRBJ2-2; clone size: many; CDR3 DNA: TGTGCCACCAGCAGCCCAGGGGCGAACACCGGGGAGCTGTTTTTT; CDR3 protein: CATSSPGANTGELFF
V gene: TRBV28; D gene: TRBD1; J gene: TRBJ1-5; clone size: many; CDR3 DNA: TGTGCCAGCAGTTTCCGACAGGGGTTAGAACAGCCCCAGCATTTT; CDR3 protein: CASSFRQGLEQPQHF
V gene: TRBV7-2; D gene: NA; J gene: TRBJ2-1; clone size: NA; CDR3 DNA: TGTGCCAGCACTCTAGCGATAGACTCCTACTATGAGCAGTTCTTC; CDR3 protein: CASTLAIDSYYEQFF
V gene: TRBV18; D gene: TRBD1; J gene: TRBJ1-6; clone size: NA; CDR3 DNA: TGTGCCAGCTCACTTACCGGGACAGATGATTCACCCCTCCACTTT; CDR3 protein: CASSLTGTDDSPLHF
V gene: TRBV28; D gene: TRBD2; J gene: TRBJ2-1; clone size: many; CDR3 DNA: TGTGCCAGCAGTTTAGGGGGACTAGCGGGCATTAATGAGCAGTTCTTC; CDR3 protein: CASSLGGLAGINEQFF
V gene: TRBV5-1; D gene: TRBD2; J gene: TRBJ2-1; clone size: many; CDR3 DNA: TGCGCCAGCAGCTTGGCTGGGGGAGCGGGATACAATGAGCAGTTCTTC; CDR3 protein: CASSLAGGAGYNEQFF
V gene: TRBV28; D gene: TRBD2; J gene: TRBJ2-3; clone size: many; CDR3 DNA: TGTGCCAGCAGTCCCTATAGCGGGAGGGCCGCGGATACGCAGTATTTT; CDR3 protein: CASSPYSGRAADTQYF
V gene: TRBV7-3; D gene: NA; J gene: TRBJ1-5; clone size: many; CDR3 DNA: TGTGCCAGCAGCCCTTCACACAATCAGCCCCAGCATTTT; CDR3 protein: CASSPSHNQPQHF
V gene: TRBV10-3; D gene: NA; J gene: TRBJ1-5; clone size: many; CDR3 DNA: TGTGCCATCAGTGCCACGGACAGCGGAGGTAATCAGCCCCAGCATTTT; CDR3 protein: CAISATDSGGNQPQHF
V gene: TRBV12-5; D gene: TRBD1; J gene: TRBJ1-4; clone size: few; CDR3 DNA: TGTGCTAGTGGTTTGGTACTAACCGGGACAGGGAATGAAAAACTGTTTTTT; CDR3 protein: CASGLVLTGTGNEKLFF
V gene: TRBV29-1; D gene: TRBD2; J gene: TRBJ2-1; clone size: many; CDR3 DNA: TGCAGCGTCAAACCGGGACTAGCGGGAGACAATGAGCAGTTCTTC; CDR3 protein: CSVKPGLAGDNEQFF
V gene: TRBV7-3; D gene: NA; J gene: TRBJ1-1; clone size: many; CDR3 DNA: TGTGCCAGCAGCTTTAGACTGTCTAGGGGAGAAATTGAAGCTTTCTTT; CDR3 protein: CASSFRLSRGEIEAFF
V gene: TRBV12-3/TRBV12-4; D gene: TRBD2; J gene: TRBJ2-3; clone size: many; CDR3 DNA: TGTGCCAGCACTCCCCGGGGGAGGGGTTATACGCAGTATTTT; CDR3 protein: CASTPRGRGYTQYF
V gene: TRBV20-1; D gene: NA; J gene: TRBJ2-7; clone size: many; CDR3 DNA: TGCAGTGCTAGAGATCTTTCGGAAAGCTTATACGAGCAGTACTTC; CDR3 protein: CSARDLSESLYEQYF
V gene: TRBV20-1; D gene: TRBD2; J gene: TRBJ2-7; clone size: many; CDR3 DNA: TGCAGTGCTGGACCCGGGACTAGCGGGATTCACGAGCAGTACTTC; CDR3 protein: CSAGPGTSGIHEQYF
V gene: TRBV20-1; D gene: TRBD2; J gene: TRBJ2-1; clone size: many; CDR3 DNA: TGCAGTGCTAGCGCGGGAGAGTTGAGGAATGAGCAGTTCTTC; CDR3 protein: CSASAGELRNEQFF
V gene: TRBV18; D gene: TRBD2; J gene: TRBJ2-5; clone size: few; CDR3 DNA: TGTGCCAGCTCGACAATCGGTCGAGGTATGGGACTAGCGGGAGAAGAGACCCAGTACTTC; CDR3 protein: CASSTIGRGMGLAGEETQYF
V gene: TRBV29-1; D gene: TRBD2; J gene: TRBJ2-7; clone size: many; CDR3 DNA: TGCAGCGTGGGAGCGGGGAGCTCCTACGAGCAGTACTTC; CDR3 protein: CSVGAGSSYEQYF
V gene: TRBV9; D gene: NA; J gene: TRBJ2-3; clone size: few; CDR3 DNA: TGTGCCAGCAGCGTAGCTGTCCAGCGGGGCACAGATACGCAGTATTTT; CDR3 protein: CASSVAVQRGTDTQYF
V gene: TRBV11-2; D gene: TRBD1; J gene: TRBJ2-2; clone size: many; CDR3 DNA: TGTGCCAGCAGCTTAGGGTTGGGGACAGCGAACACCGGGGAGCTGTTTTTT; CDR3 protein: CASSLGLGTANTGELFF
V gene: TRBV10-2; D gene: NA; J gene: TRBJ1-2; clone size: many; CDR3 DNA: TGCGCCAGCAGTGAACTTTGGGGGCTGGTTTATGGCTACACCTTC; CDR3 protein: CASSELWGLVYGYTF
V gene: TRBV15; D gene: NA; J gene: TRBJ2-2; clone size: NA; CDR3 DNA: TGTGCCACCAGCACAGTCAGGGGAGCCACCGGGGAGCTGTTTTTT; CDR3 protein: CATSTVRGATGELFF
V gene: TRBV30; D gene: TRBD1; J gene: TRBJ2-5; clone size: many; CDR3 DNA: TGTGCCTGGAGTGCCGGACAGGGGTCGGAAGAGACCCAGTACTTC; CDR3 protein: CAWSAGQGSEETQYF
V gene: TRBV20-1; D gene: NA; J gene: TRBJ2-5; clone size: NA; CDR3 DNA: TGCAGTGCCCATTCCCTTTGGGGGGGGGCGCAAGAGACCCAGTACTTC; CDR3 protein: CSAHSLWGGAQETQYF
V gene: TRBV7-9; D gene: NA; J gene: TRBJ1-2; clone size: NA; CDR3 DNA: TGTGCCAGCAGCTTATCTTCGGGGCGCATGTGGGGCTATGGCTACACCTTC; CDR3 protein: CASSLSSGRMWGYGYTF
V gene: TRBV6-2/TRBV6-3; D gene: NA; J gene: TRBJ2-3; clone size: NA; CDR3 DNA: TGTGCCAGCAGTTACGATAGCACAGATACGCAGTATTTT; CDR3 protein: CASSYDSTDTQYF
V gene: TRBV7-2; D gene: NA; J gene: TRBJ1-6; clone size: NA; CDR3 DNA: TGTGCCAGCAGCTCCCGGGACCCCTATAATTCACCCCTCCACTTT; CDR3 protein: CASSSRDPYNSPLHF
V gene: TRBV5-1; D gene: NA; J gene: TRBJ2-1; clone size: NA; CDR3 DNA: TGCGCCAGCAGTCTCGGACATCTAGATAATGAGCAGTTCTTC; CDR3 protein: CASSLGHLDNEQFF
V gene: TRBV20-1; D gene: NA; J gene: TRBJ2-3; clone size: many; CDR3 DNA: TGCAGTGCTATCTACCTCCTCTTTACAGATACGCAGTATTTT; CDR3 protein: CSAIYLLFTDTQYF
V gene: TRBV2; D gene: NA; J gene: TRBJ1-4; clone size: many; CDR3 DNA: TGTGCCAGCAGCTCAGGGACGTACCCCGCAACTAATGAAAAACTGTTTTTT; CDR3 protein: CASSSGTYPATNEKLFF
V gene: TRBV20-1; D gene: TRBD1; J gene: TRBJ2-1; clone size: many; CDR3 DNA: TGCAGTGTACCGGGACAGGGGGCCGATGAGCAGTTCTTC; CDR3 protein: CSVPGQGADEQFF
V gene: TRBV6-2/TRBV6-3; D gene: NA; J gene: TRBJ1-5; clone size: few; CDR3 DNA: TGTGCCAGCAGTTACTCGGCTAATCAGCCCCAGCATTTT; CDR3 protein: CASSYSANQPQHF
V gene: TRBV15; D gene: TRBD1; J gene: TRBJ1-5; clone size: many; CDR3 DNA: TGTGCCACCAGTCCCTACAGGGGCGCCAATCAGCCCCAGCATTTT; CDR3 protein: CATSPYRGANQPQHF
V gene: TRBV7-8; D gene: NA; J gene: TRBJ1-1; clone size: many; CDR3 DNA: TGTGCCAGCAGCCTCCACCAGGCCAAACCCAACACTGAAGCTTTCTTT; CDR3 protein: CASSLHQAKPNTEAFF
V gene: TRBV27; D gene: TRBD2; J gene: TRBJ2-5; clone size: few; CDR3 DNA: TGTGCCAGCAGTTTAACGGGACTAGCGGAAGAGACCCAGTACTTC; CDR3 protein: CASSLTGLAEETQYF
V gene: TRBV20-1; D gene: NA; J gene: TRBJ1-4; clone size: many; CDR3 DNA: TGCAGTGCTAGTGGGATTTCTGAAAAACTGTTTTTT; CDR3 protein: CSASGISEKLFF
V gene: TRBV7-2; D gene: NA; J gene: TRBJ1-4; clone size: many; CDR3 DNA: TGTGCCAGCAGCCCTGGGGGGATTAATGAAAAACTGTTTTTT; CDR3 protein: CASSPGGINEKLFF
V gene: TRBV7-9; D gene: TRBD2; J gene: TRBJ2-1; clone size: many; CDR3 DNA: TGTGCCAGCAGCTTAAGTTTGGCGGTGACTAGCGGCTACAGCTCCTACAATGAGCAGTTCTTC; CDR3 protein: CASSLSLAVTSGYSSYNEQFF
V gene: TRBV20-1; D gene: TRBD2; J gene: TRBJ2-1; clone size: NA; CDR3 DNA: TGCAGTGCTTATACTAGCGGGAGGGCCTTTTTTTTTCATGAGCAGTTCTTC; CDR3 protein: CSAYTSGRAFFFHEQFF
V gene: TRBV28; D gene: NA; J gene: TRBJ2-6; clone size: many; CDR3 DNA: TGTGCCAGCCAGGAAGATTCTGGGGCCAACGTCCTGACTTTC; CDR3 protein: CASQEDSGANVLTF
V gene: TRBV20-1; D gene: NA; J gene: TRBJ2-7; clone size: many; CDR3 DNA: TGCAGTGCTAGAGGTCAGGACGGATTAAGCTACGAGCAGTACTTC; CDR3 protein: CSARGQDGLSYEQYF
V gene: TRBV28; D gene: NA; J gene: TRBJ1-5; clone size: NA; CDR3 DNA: TGTGCCAGCAGTTCCCCCGGTGAGGGCAATCAGCCCCAGCATTTT; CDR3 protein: CASSSPGEGNQPQHF
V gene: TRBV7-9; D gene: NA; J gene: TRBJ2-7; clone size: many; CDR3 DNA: TGTGCCAGCAGCTCGGACGGGACCCTCTACGAGCAGTACTTC; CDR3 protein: CASSSDGTLYEQYF
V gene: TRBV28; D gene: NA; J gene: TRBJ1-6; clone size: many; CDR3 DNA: TGTGCCAGCAGTCCCCCTCGGGGGCTTAATTCACCCCTCCACTTT; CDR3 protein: CASSPPRGLNSPLHF
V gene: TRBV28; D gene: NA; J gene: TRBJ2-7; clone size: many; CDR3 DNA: TGTGCCATCCCCGCCAGGCGGCAGCAAGGGTCCCAGACTGCCATCATGGAGTTC; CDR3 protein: CAIPARRQQGSQTAIMEF
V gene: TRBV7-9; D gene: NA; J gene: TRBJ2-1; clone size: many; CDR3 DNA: TGTGCCAGCAGCTTTTCCTCCCCGCCATTCTTC; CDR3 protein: CASSFSSPPFF